These T cell receptor beta chains were read from a single sample in a study of spatial heterogeneity in lung cancer. TCRdb used MiXCR to reprocess the 5' RACE reads, holding one entry per CDR3 protein. The top ten hold roughly 29% of the sample, which has thousands of distinct CDR3 sequences, 4% to 5% seen once. The material sequenced was PBMCs, taken at surgery. These receptors were obtained from a male donor with early-stage non-small cell lung cancer. Both conserved end residues are part of each CDR3. Each record gives: V gene, J gene, clone size, D gene, CDR3 protein, CDR3 DNA. D genes are given only for firm matches. Clone size, where shown, is once, few, many, or a class for clones that have expanded.

>TRBV12-3/TRBV12-4|TRBJ1-2|many|TRBD1
CASSRDSENYTF
TGTGCCAGCAGCCGGGACAGCGAGAACTACACCTTC
>TRBV10-3|TRBJ1-6|medium-sized|.
CAISSAGLGINSPLHF
TGTGCCATCAGTTCCGCCGGACTGGGAATTAATTCACCCCTCCACTTT
>TRBV6-2/TRBV6-3|TRBJ1-5|medium-sized|.
CASSYSMGGNSNQPQHF
TGTGCCAGCAGTTACTCCATGGGGGGCAATAGCAATCAGCCCCAGCATTTT
>TRBV14|TRBJ1-6|many|.
CASSQVQSSPLHF
TGTGCCAGCAGCCAAGTACAGAGTTCACCCCTCCACTTT
>TRBV4-2|TRBJ1-4|many|.
CASSQGVVREKLFF
TGTGCCAGCAGCCAAGGGGTGGTGAGGGAAAAACTGTTTTTT
>TRBV27|TRBJ1-1|medium-sized|.
CASWRSLNTEAFF
TGTGCCAGCTGGAGGTCCTTGAACACTGAAGCTTTCTTT
>TRBV2|TRBJ2-1|many|.
CASSVQGGNEQFF
TGTGCCAGCAGTGTTCAGGGGGGCAATGAGCAGTTCTTC
>TRBV7-2|TRBJ2-1|many|TRBD2
CASSLVSGGRREQFF
TGTGCCAGCAGCTTAGTAAGCGGGGGGAGGCGTGAGCAGTTCTTC
>TRBV10-3|TRBJ2-2|.|TRBD2
CAIRGLADTGELFF
TGTGCCATCAGGGGACTAGCCGACACCGGGGAGCTGTTTTTT
>TRBV20-1|TRBJ1-6|many|.
CSAGQRVNSPLHF
TGCAGTGCTGGACAACGGGTTAATTCACCCCTCCACTTT
>TRBV20-1|TRBJ2-4|many|.
CSAAEMSAKNIQYF
TGCAGTGCGGCCGAGATGTCGGCCAAAAACATTCAGTACTTC
>TRBV24-1|TRBJ2-2|medium-sized|TRBD2
CATSDSGRDTGELFF
TGTGCCACCAGTGACTCAGGGAGGGACACCGGGGAGCTGTTTTTT
>TRBV10-3|TRBJ2-7|.|TRBD2
CAISEGSGASYEQYF
TGTGCCATCAGTGAGGGGAGCGGGGCCTCCTACGAGCAGTACTTC